The 31 T cell receptor beta chains listed next were all sequenced from one sample in a study of regulatory and conventional T cells in RAG deficiency. TCRdb's copy holds only in-frame clones and misses some; the assay was immunoSEQ multiplex PCR. The sample has 30,000 to 40,000 clones; about 80% are singletons. The sorted conventional CD4+ T cells were CD25-low and CD127-high, with genomic DNA sequenced. This same sample was also taken into another study, of regulatory T cells. As reported in that work: The PCR used 52 TRBV and 13 TRBJ primers.

The sequencing input was CD4+ effector T cells sorted from blood. The receptors were sampled from a human donor in good health.

The chain employs TRBV7-2 and TRBJ1-5; a possible D gene is TRBD1 (6 bases). This CDR3 has 15 amino acids. Trimming pared 5 bases from V and 6 bases from J, leaving 17 bases between. Germline loops: CDR1 SGHTA, CDR2 FQGNSA. The CDR3, as DNA: TGTGCCAGCAGCCCCGAACAGGGAACCAGTCAGCCCCAGCATTTT. Its protein is CASSPEQGTSQPQHF. The whole variable domain, filled in from reference TRBV7-2 and TRBJ1-5, reads GAGVSQSPSNKVTEKGKDVELRCDPISGHTALYWYRQSLGQGLEFLIYFQGNSAPDKSGLPSDRFSAERTGGSVSTLTIQRTQQEDSAVYLCASSPEQGTSQPQHFGDGTRLSIL.

The count of this clone is one. The chain links TRBV7-8 to TRBJ2-3; perhaps TRBD1 as D (5 bases). The CDR3 is made up of 12 amino acids. The V end was cut by 1 base, the J end by 10 bases, with 9 bases between. CDR1 and CDR2 from the germline V gene are SGHVS and FQNEAQ. CDR3 coding DNA: TGTGCCAGCAGCTTAGATATAGGGGCGCAGTATTTT. Protein product: CASSLDIGAQYF.

The gene calls are TRBV7-2 and TRBJ1-6, with D possibly matching TRBD1 (6 bases). This CDR3 region has 14 residues. Trimming removed 2 bases from V and 7 bases from J, with 9 bases in between. Germline V lookup: CDR1 SGHTA, CDR2 FQGNSA. CDR3 region: CASSLRTENSPLHF. The CDR3 nucleotides read TGTGCCAGCAGCTTACGGACAGAGAATTCACCCCTCCACTTT.

CDR3 DNA sequence: TGTGCCAGCAGCTCATACAGCTATGGCTACACCTTC. Translated, it gives CASSSYSYGYTF. This chain joins TRBV5-8 and TRBJ1-2; no firm D call. Germline CDR1 is SGHTS and CDR2 is YDEGEE. V dropped 3 bases and J dropped 4 bases, with 7 bases sitting between them. This CDR3 comprises 12 residues.

This clone was counted once. Other DNA sequences in this sample translate to the same CDR3. V gene TRBV5-6 combines with J gene TRBJ2-6, with no clear D. The CDR3 consists of 14 residues. Trimming pared 1 base from V and 4 bases from J, leaving 6 bases between. CDR1 is SGHDT, CDR2 YYEEEE, per germline. The CDR3: CASSLSSGANVLTF. The CDR3 bases are TGTGCCAGCAGCTTGTCCTCCGGGGCCAACGTCCTGACTTTC.

This clone was picked up a small number of times. CDR3 DNA: TGCGCCAGCAGTCAAACGACAGCTTTATATGGCTACACCTTC. It codes for CASSQTTALYGYTF. The chain combines TRBV23-1 with TRBJ1-2; maybe TRBD1 (5 bases). TRBV23-1 is identified as an open reading frame with a role that is uncertain. Between the trimmed V and J ends, which lost 2 bases and 5 bases, there was a span of 12 bases. There are 14 residues in the CDR3.

This clone was observed once. This chain connects TRBV11-2 to TRBJ2-1; 8 bases match TRBD2. Germline CDR1 and CDR2: SGHAT and FQNNGV. V shed 2 bases and J 6 bases; nucleotides not matched to a gene: 18. The CDR3 runs to 19 residues. CDR3 in amino acids: CASSLLLFGVLADSNEQFF. The CDR3 DNA sequence: TGTGCCAGCAGCTTATTACTTTTCGGTGTACTAGCGGATTCCAATGAGCAGTTCTTC. The full variable domain, rest sourced from reference TRBV11-2 and TRBJ2-1, is EAGVAQSPRYKIIEKRQSVAFWCNPISGHATLYWYQQILGQGPKLLIQFQNNGVVDDSQLPKDRFSAERLKGVDSTLKIQPAKLEDSAVYLCASSLLLFGVLADSNEQFFGPGTRLTVL.

This chain links TRBV13 with TRBJ1-5; 10 positions match TRBD1. The CDR3 runs 14 residues. The V gene end was trimmed by 5 bases and the J gene end by 6 bases; junction bases not matched to a gene: 4. Germline lookup yields CDR1 PRHDT and CDR2 FYEKMQ (reference sequence). Here the CDR3 DNA reads TGTGCCAGCAGCCGGGACAGGGGAAGTCAGCCCCAGCATTTT. Its translation is CASSRDRGSQPQHF.

This sequence joins TRBV5-4 and TRBJ1-4; TRBD1 matches at 8 bases. The CDR3 spans 15 residues. J lost 3 bases, V lost 4 bases, and 5 bases had no gene match. Per germline, CDR1 SGHNT and CDR2 YYREEE (reference sequence). The CDR3 coding sequence is TGTGCCAGCAGCCCCGTGGGACAGGCTAATGAAAAACTGTTTTTT. Protein sequence: CASSPVGQANEKLFF.

V is TRBV9 and J is TRBJ1-2; 9 positions agree with TRBD1. Germline trimming cut 0 bases from V and 4 bases from J; bases unmatched to any gene: 7. The CDR3 has 16 amino acids. Germline lookup yields CDR1 SGDLS and CDR2 YYNGEE. The CDR3 sequence is CASSVGTGGSGYGYTF. The CDR3 region has the DNA TGTGCCAGCAGCGTAGGAACAGGGGGCTCCGGCTATGGCTACACCTTC.

The V call is TRBV19, the J call TRBJ2-5; TRBD1 aligns across 7 bases. The germline V gene has CDR1 LNHDA and CDR2 SQIVND (reference sequence). The trim removed 4 bases at V and 4 bases at J, leaving 9 bases unmatched. CDR3 length equals 15 residues. This chain's CDR3 is CASSRTGQFIETQYF. The CDR3 coding sequence is TGTGCCAGTAGTAGGACGGGACAGTTCATAGAGACCCAGTACTTC.

The V call is TRBV4-1, the J call TRBJ2-2, with a weak D call TRBD1 (6 bases). The V gene lost 1 base and the J gene lost 5 bases, with 23 bases spanning the gap. The CDR3 loop spans 19 amino acids. The germline gives CDR1 MGHRA, CDR2 YSYEKL. CDR3 bases: TGCGCCAGCAGCCAAGGCGCCTCCAGGGGCCTCTTGAGAACCGGGGAGCTGTTTTTT. This encodes CASSQGASRGLLRTGELFF.

The rearrangement joins TRBV6-5 to TRBJ1-2; maybe TRBD1 (5 bases). Trimming took off 0 bases at V and 4 bases at J, with 12 bases between the two ends. This CDR3 is built from 15 residues. Germline CDR1 and CDR2: MNHEY and SVGAGI. CDR3 amino acids: CASSYSAGLPYGYTF. CDR3 DNA: TGTGCCAGCAGTTACTCTGCGGGACTTCCCTATGGCTACACCTTC.

The rearrangement links TRBV4-1 to TRBJ1-1, with D unclear. V was pared by 0 bases and J by 0 bases, with 8 bases between. CDR1 and CDR2 (germline): MGHRA, YSYEKL. This CDR3 is built from 15 residues. The CDR3 sequence: CASSQEHRVNTEAFF. The CDR3, as DNA: TGCGCCAGCAGCCAAGAGCATAGGGTGAACACTGAAGCTTTCTTT.

This clone appeared a single time. The chain is built from TRBV18 and TRBJ2-5; D call uncertain. CDR1 and CDR2 from the germline V gene are KGHSH and LQKENI. The CDR3 covers 12 residues. The V end lost 2 bases, the J end lost 1 base, and 2 bases lay between the germline ends. CDR3 coding DNA: TGTGCCAGCTCACCAACCCAAGAGACCCAGTACTTC. It is translated as CASSPTQETQYF.

This CDR3 reads CAISDAGADTEAFF. In DNA form, the CDR3 reads TGTGCCATCAGTGACGCGGGGGCGGACACTGAAGCTTTCTTT. This sequence joins TRBV10-3 and TRBJ1-1; D perhaps matches TRBD1 (6 bases). The CDR3 length is 14 residues. Trimming cost V 3 bases and J 3 bases, with 11 bases left between them. Germline assignment: CDR1 ENHRY and CDR2 SYGVKD.

The rearrangement joins TRBV5-8 to TRBJ2-2; TRBD1 aligns across 7 bases. Germline values: CDR1 SGHTS, CDR2 YDEGEE. The CDR3 has 14 residues. Trimming took 3 bases from V and 7 from J; bases not matched to a gene: 6. CDR3 DNA sequence: TGTGCCAGCAGCTGGGGACAGACGAGCGGGGAGCTGTTTTTT. This sequence encodes CASSWGQTSGELFF.

This clone has just one count. The rearrangement links TRBV7-2 to TRBJ2-3, with 8 bases identical to TRBD2. This CDR3 contains 15 residues. Germline assignment: CDR1 SGHTA and CDR2 FQGNSA. The V gene end was trimmed by 5 bases and the J gene end by 2 bases; junction bases not matched to a gene: 6. CDR3 sequence (DNA): TGTGCCAGCAGCCTTGGGCGGGGGGCCACAGATACGCAGTATTTT. Its translation is CASSLGRGATDTQYF.

The CDR3 nucleotides are TGTGCCACCTTGTCTATCAGGGCCGGGAATTCACCCCTCCACTTT. As protein: CATLSIRAGNSPLHF. V and J are TRBV6-6 and TRBJ1-6, with D maybe TRBD1 (5 bases). V was clipped by 10 bases and J by 7 bases, with 20 bases between them. Germline V gives CDR1 MNHNY, CDR2 SVGAGI (reference sequence). The CDR3 is 15 residues long.

This clone was observed a few times. The chain combines TRBV6-5 with TRBJ2-2; D ambiguous. This CDR3 comprises 14 residues. Trimming cost V 3 bases and J 2 bases, with 7 bases left between them. Germline loops: CDR1 MNHEY, CDR2 SVGAGI. CDR3 DNA sequence: TGTGCCAGCAGTTATGCGGAAAACACCGGGGAGCTGTTTTTT. It codes for CASSYAENTGELFF.

This sequence joins TRBV27 and TRBJ2-7; 7 bases agree with TRBD1. The CDR3 extends over 14 amino acids. Germline loops: CDR1 MNHEY, CDR2 SMNVEV (reference sequence). Germline trimming cut 8 bases from V and 2 bases from J; bases unmatched to any gene: 9. The CDR3 bases are TGTGCCAGCGAAGGCGGGCAGGGGGCCTACGAGCAGTACTTC. Its protein is CASEGGQGAYEQYF.

This clone was seen a few times. The rearrangement uses TRBV28 and TRBJ1-5; D unresolved. V was clipped by 6 bases and J by 1 base, with 10 bases between them. From germline, CDR1 is MDHEN and CDR2 SYDVKM. This CDR3 is 14 amino acids long. The CDR3 sequence is CASSPLGSNQPQHF. In DNA form, the CDR3 reads TGTGCCAGCAGCCCCTTGGGGAGCAATCAGCCCCAGCATTTT.

In its sample, this clone was seen a few times. The gene calls are TRBV19 and TRBJ2-7, with D perhaps given as TRBD1 or TRBD2 (5 bases each). CDR3 length: 15 amino acids. The germline gives CDR1 LNHDA, CDR2 SQIVND (reference sequence). V lost 6 bases to trimming and J lost 0 bases, with 15 bases between them. CDR3 bases: TGTGCCAGTAGGGATACTAGAGGGGCCTCCTACGAGCAGTACTTC. This gives the protein CASRDTRGASYEQYF. Using reference TRBV19 and TRBJ2-7 for the parts outside the CDR3, the full variable domain is DGGITQSPKYLFRKEGQNVTLSCEQNLNHDAMYWYRQDPGQGLRLIYYSQIVNDFQKGDIAEGYSVSREKKESFPLTVTSAQKNPTAFYLCASRDTRGASYEQYFGPGTRLTVT.

The chain recombines TRBV6-1 with TRBJ2-1, with D possibly being TRBD2 (5 bases). The CDR3 is made up of 14 amino acids. Deletions cut 5 bases from V and 7 bases from J, with 15 bases between. Germline CDR1 reads MNHNS; CDR2 reads SASEGT. CDR3 sequence (DNA): TGTGCCAGCAGTCGGACTTTCCTTAATAATGAGCAGTTCTTC. Translation gives CASSRTFLNNEQFF.

This clone was picked up a small number of times. The rearrangement uses TRBV6-6 and TRBJ1-6; D is undetermined. V lost 2 bases and J 5 bases, leaving 10 bases between the germline ends. The CDR3 totals 15 residues. CDR1 and CDR2 (germline): MNHNY, SVGAGI (reference sequence). As DNA, the CDR3 is TGTGCCAGCAGTTACACTGGCAGAGATAATTCACCCCTCCACTTT. As protein: CASSYTGRDNSPLHF.

Comments on this clone: The limits of the CDR3 on the DNA are not certain, so only TCRdb's listed CDR3 is given. The rearrangement links TRBV28 to TRBJ1-1; the tabulated D call, TRBD1, remains unverified against the DNA. The length of the CDR3 is 15 amino acids, counting both ends. Germline V gene lookup returns CDR1 MDHEN and CDR2 SYDVKM. The CDR3 loop reads CASSSSSVQGSEAFF.

This chain connects TRBV30 to TRBJ1-6; D perhaps matches TRBD1 (5 bases). This CDR3 is built from 13 residues. V was shortened by 3 bases and J by 7 bases, with 10 bases between the two germline ends. Germline V gene sequence: CDR1 GTSNPN, CDR2 SVGIG (reference sequence). CDR3 DNA sequence: TGTGCCTGGAGCAAGGGACCAAATTCACCCCTCCACTTT. It yields the protein CAWSKGPNSPLHF.

The V call is TRBV7-2, the J call TRBJ2-3; D perhaps matches TRBD1 (5 bases). The CDR3 runs to 12 residues. Germline assignment: CDR1 SGHTA and CDR2 FQGNSA. V lost 3 bases and J lost 10, with 11 bases in between. The CDR3 spells CASSFQGAPQYF. The CDR3 region has the DNA TGTGCCAGCAGCTTTCAGGGTGCCCCGCAGTATTTT.

This clone was counted between two and nine times. CDR3 in DNA: TGTGCCAGCAGTTCTGGAAACACCATATATTTT. It specifies CASSSGNTIYF. The chain combines TRBV28 with TRBJ1-3; no reliable D call. The CDR3 sequence is 11 residues long. Trimming shortened V by 4 bases and J by 2 bases, and 0 bases separated the two germline ends. From germline, CDR1 is MDHEN and CDR2 SYDVKM.

The chain carries TRBV28 and TRBJ1-1, with D unresolved. CDR1 and CDR2 (germline): MDHEN, SYDVKM. With 5 bases removed from V and 4 bases from J, the gap between germline ends came to 11 bases. The CDR3 has 13 residues. The CDR3 DNA reads as TGTGCCAGCAGTGCGTCTCGGTTCACTGAAGCTTTCTTT. It specifies CASSASRFTEAFF.

The chain links TRBV19 to TRBJ1-6, with 7 bases aligning to TRBD1. Germline values: CDR1 LNHDA, CDR2 SQIVND (reference sequence). This CDR3 region has 14 residues. The V segment lost 6 bases and the J segment 6 bases; nucleotides outside the gene matches: 5. In nucleotides, the CDR3 is TGTGCCAGTAGAATGGACAGGACTAATTCACCCCTCCACTTT. It specifies CASRMDRTNSPLHF.